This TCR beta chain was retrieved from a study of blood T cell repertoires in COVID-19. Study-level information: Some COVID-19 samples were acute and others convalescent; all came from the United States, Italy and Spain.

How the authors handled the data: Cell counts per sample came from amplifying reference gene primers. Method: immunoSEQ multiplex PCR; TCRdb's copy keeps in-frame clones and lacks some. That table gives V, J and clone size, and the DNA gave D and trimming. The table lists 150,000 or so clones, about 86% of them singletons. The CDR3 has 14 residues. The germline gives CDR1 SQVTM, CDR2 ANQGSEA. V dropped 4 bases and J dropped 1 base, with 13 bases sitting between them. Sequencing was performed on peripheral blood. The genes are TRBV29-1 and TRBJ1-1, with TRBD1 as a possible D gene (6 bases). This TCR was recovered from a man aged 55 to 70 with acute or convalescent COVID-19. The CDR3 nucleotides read TGCAGCGTTGTGGGCGGACAGTCGAACACTGAAGCTTTCTTT. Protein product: CSVVGGQSNTEAFF.